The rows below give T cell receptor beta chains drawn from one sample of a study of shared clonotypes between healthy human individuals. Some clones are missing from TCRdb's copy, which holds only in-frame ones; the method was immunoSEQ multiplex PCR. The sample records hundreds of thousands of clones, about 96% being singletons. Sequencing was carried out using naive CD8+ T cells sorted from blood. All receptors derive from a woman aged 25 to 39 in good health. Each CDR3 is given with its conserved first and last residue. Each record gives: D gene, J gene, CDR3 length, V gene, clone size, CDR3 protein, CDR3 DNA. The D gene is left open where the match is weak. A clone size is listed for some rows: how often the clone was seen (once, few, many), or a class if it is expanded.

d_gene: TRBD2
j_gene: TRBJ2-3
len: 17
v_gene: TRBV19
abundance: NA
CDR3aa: CATLGGGSVGRADTQYF
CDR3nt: TGTGCCACTCTAGGAGGCGGGAGTGTTGGGCGCGCAGATACGCAGTATTTT

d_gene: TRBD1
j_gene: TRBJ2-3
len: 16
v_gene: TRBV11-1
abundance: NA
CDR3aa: CASSLGGGIYTDTQYF
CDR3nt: TGTGCCAGCAGCTTAGGAGGGGGCATTTACACAGATACGCAGTATTTT

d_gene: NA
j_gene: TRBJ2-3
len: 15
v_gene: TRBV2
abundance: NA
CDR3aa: CASTPGVATTDTQYF
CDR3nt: TGTGCCAGCACCCCGGGAGTAGCCACCACAGATACGCAGTATTTT

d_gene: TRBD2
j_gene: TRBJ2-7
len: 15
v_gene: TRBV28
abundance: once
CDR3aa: CASSFRGTLAGEQYF
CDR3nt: TGTGCCAGCAGTTTTCGGGGGACTTTAGCGGGGGAGCAGTACTTC

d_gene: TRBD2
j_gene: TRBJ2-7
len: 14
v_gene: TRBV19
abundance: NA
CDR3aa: CASSIRLAPYEQYF
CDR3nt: TGTGCCAGTAGTATCCGACTAGCGCCTTACGAGCAGTACTTC

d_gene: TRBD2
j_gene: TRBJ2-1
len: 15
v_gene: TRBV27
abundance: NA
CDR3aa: CASSLTSGGYNEQFF
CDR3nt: TGTGCCAGCAGTTTAACTAGCGGGGGATACAATGAGCAGTTCTTC

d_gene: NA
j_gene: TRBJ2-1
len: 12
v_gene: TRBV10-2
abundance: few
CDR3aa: CASSGGYNEQFF
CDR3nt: TGCGCCAGTAGCGGAGGGTACAATGAGCAGTTCTTC

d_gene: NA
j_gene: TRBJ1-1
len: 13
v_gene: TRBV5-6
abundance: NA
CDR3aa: CASSLALNTEAFF
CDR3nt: TGTGCCAGCAGCTTGGCGTTGAACACTGAAGCTTTCTTT

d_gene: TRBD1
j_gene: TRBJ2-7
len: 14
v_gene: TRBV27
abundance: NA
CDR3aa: CASSFRTGGHEQYF
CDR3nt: TGTGCCAGCAGTTTTCGGACAGGGGGCCACGAGCAGTACTTC

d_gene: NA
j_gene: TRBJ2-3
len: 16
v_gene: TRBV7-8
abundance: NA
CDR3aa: CASSFALRTSTDTQYF
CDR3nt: TGTGCCAGCAGCTTCGCTTTGCGGACTAGCACAGATACGCAGTATTTT

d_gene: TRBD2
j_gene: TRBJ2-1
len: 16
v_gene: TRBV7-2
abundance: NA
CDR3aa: CASSLVSGSVNNEQFF
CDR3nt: TGTGCCAGCAGCTTAGTGAGCGGGAGCGTTAACAATGAGCAGTTCTTC

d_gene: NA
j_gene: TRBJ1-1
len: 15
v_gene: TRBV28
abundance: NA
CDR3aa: CASSDYTGMNTEAFF
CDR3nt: TGTGCCAGCAGTGATTACACGGGGATGAACACTGAAGCTTTCTTT

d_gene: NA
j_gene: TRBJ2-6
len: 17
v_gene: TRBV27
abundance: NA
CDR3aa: CASSLHGPSSEANVLTF
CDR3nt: TGTGCCAGCAGTTTACATGGGCCTTCATCTGAGGCCAACGTCCTGACTTTC

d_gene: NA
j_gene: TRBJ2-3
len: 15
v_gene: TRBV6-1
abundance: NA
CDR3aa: CASSELSGGTDTQYF
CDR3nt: TGTGCCAGCAGTGAGCTCTCTGGGGGCACAGATACGCAGTATTTT

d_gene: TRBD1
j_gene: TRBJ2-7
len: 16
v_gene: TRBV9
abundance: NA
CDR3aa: CASSVREGQAPYEQYF
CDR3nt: TGTGCCAGCAGCGTCAGAGAGGGACAGGCCCCCTACGAGCAGTACTTC

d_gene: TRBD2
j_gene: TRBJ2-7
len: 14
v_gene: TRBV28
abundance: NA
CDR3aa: CASSAGLAGYEQYF
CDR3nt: TGTGCCAGCAGTGCGGGACTAGCGGGCTACGAGCAGTACTTC

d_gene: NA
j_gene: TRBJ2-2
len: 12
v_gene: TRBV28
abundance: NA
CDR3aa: CASTRDPGELFF
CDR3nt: TGTGCCAGCACCAGGGATCCCGGGGAGCTGTTTTTT

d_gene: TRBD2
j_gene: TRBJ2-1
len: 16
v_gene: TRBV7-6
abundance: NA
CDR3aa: CASSQYVAGGYSEQFF
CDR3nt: TGTGCCAGCAGCCAGTACGTCGCGGGAGGCTACAGTGAGCAGTTCTTC

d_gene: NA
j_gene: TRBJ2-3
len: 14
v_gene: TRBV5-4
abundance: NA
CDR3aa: CASSLVMGSDTQYF
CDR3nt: TGTGCCAGCAGCTTGGTTATGGGGTCAGATACGCAGTATTTT

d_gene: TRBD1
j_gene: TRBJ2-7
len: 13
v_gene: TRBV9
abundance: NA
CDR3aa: CASSGGGSGEQYF
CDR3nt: TGTGCCAGCAGCGGAGGGGGCTCGGGGGAGCAGTACTTC

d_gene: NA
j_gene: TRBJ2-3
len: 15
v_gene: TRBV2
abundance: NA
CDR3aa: CASKIGISSTDTQYF
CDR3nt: TGTGCCAGCAAGATCGGGATTTCTAGCACAGATACGCAGTATTTT

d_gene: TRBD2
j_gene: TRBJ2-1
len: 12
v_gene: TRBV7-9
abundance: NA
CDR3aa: CATQVEAGGQFF
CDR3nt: TGTGCCACCCAAGTCGAAGCGGGAGGACAGTTCTTC

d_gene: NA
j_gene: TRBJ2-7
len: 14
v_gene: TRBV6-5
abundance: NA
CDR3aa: CASSYGGWRYEQYF
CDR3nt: TGTGCCAGCAGTTACGGAGGTTGGAGGTACGAGCAGTACTTC

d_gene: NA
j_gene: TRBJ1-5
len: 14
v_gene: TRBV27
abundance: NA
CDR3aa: CASSLRQYNQPQHF
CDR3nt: TGTGCCAGCAGTTTAAGACAGTACAATCAGCCCCAGCATTTT

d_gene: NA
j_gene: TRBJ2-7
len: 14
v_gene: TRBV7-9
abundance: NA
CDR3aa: CASSLGTIPYEQYF
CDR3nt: TGTGCCAGCAGCCTTGGGACCATCCCCTACGAGCAGTACTTC

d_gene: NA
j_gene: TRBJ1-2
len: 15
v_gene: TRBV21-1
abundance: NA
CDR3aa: CASSPQGGGVGGYTF
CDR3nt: TGTGCCAGCAGCCCCCAGGGGGGGGGAGTTGGCGGCTACACCTTC

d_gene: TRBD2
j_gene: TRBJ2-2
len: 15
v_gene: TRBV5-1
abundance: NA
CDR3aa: CASRMTSSFAGELFF
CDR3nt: TGCGCCAGCAGAATGACTAGCTCGTTCGCCGGGGAGCTGTTTTTT

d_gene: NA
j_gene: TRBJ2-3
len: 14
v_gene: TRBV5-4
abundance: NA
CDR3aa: CASSSDREADTQYF
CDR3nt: TGTGCCAGCAGCTCTGACAGGGAGGCAGATACGCAGTATTTT

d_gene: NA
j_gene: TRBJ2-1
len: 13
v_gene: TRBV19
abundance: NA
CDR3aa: CASSIIPDNEQFF
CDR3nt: TGTGCCAGTAGTATTATTCCGGACAATGAGCAGTTCTTC

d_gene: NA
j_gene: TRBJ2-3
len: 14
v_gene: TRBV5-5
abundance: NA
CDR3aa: CASSLLITGDTQYF
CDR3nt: TGTGCCAGCAGCCTCCTGATCACCGGTGATACGCAGTATTTT

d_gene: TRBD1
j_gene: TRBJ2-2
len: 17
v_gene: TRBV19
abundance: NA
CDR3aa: CASSTNLGQGPTGELFF
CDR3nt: TGTGCCAGTAGTACAAACCTTGGACAGGGGCCAACGGGGGAGCTGTTTTTT

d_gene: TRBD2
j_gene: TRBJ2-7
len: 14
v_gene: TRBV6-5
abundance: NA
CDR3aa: CASSPSGIGYEQYF
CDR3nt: TGTGCCAGCAGTCCGAGCGGGATCGGTTACGAGCAGTACTTC

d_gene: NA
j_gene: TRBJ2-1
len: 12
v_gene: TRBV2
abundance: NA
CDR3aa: CASSAGYNEQFF
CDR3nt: TGTGCCAGCAGTGCTGGGTACAATGAGCAGTTCTTC

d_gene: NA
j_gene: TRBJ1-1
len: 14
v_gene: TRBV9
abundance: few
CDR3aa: CASSVATENTEAFF
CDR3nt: TGTGCCAGCAGCGTAGCTACGGAGAACACTGAAGCTTTCTTT

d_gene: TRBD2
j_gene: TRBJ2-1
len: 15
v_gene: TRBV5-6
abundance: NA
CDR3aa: CASSLELAGYNEQFF
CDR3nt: TGTGCCAGCAGCTTGGAACTAGCGGGGTACAATGAGCAGTTCTTC